One TCR beta chain is described in this entry. Assay used: immunoSEQ multiplex PCR; TCRdb lists only in-frame clones, some missing. The data contain over 80,000 clones, 95% to 96% of them singletons. The V and J ends lost 4 bases and 4 bases respectively, with 14 bases between them. CDR1 is SNHLY and CDR2 is FYNNEI in the germline V gene. CDR3 length: 14 residues. This record belongs to a study of technical replicates of blood from a handful of donors. The receptor comes from a human donor in good health. The J gene is TRBJ2-7, the V gene TRBV2; D might be TRBD1 (5 bases). The specimen was T cells isolated from PBMCs. CDR3 region: CASSVGAGLYEQYF. The CDR3 DNA reads as TGTGCCAGCAGTGTTGGGGCAGGTTTGTACGAGCAGTACTTC.